One and the same sample provided the 18 T cell receptor beta chains below, sequenced in a study of T cell clones after liver transplantation. Profiled with immunoSEQ multiplex PCR; TCRdb holds only in-frame clones, not every one. The sample holds about 6,100 clones; about 84% are singletons and the top ten take roughly 36%. Sequencing used CD8+ T cells from blood, obtained before liver transplant. The receptor set was obtained from a human donor who received a liver transplant.

The chain employs TRBV7-2 and TRBJ2-1, with D maybe TRBD2 (6 bases). Germline V CDR1 and CDR2: SGHTA, FQGNSA. The CDR3 loop spans 13 amino acids. V was clipped by 5 bases and J by 8 bases, with 13 bases between them. The CDR3 region has the DNA TGTGCCAGCAGCCTCGGGACTCTGGATGAGCAGTTCTTC. Translating it yields CASSLGTLDEQFF.

Regarding this clone: The sample contains more than one DNA sequence encoding this CDR3. This rearrangement joins TRBV7-3 to TRBJ2-5; a weak D match, TRBD2 (6 bases). Germline V gives CDR1 SGHTA, CDR2 FQGTGA. V was trimmed by 1 base and J by 4 bases, leaving 10 bases between them. The CDR3 is 14 amino acids. The CDR3 region is CASSLRGDGETQYF. The CDR3 DNA follows: TGTGCCAGCAGCTTAAGGGGGGATGGAGAGACCCAGTACTTC.

As DNA, the CDR3 is TGTGCCAGCAGCTCAACGGGACAGGGCCTAGAGACCCAGTACTTC. Its translation: CASSSTGQGLETQYF. The genes are TRBV14 and TRBJ2-5; 9 nucleotides agree with TRBD1. CDR3 size: 15 residues. V was pared by 5 bases and J by 4 bases, with 8 bases of the junction left unmatched. Germline values: CDR1 SGHDN, CDR2 FVKESK.

This clone was observed once. The rearrangement joins TRBV4-3 to TRBJ1-2; no clear D. The germline CDR1 and CDR2 sequences are LGHNA and YSLEER. This CDR3 is 17 amino acids long. V lost 0 bases to trimming and J lost 8 bases, with 22 bases between them. CDR3 residues: CASSQDQALIPRRGYTF. The DNA of the CDR3 is TGCGCCAGCAGCCAAGATCAGGCCCTGATCCCTAGGAGGGGCTACACCTTC.

The gene calls are TRBV27 and TRBJ2-1; 15 bases are a match to TRBD2. V was pared by 5 bases and J by 5 bases, with 7 bases of the junction left unmatched. This CDR3 region has 17 residues. Germline V gives CDR1 MNHEY, CDR2 SMNVEV (reference sequence). This CDR3 is CASSPGLAGGPDNEQFF. CDR3 bases: TGTGCCAGCAGTCCAGGACTAGCGGGAGGGCCAGACAATGAGCAGTTCTTC.

The chain combines TRBV4-1 with TRBJ1-1; D possibly corresponds to TRBD1 (6 bases). The CDR3 totals 17 residues. Trimming removed 3 bases from V and 4 bases from J, with 21 bases in between. Germline V gene sequence: CDR1 MGHRA, CDR2 YSYEKL. The CDR3 loop is CASSHRSGGAGGTEAFF. CDR3 DNA sequence: TGCGCCAGCAGCCATAGGTCCGGGGGCGCTGGGGGCACTGAAGCTTTCTTT.

The chain employs TRBV6-5 and TRBJ2-7, with TRBD1 identical over 7 bases. The trim removed 5 bases at V and 3 bases at J, leaving 4 bases unmatched. This CDR3 is built from 13 residues. In germline, CDR1 is MNHEY, CDR2 SVGAGI. The CDR3 region is CASSIGTDYEQYF. CDR3 in DNA: TGTGCCAGCAGTATCGGGACAGACTACGAGCAGTACTTC.

The J gene is TRBJ2-1, the V gene TRBV7-2; D not resolved. This CDR3 has 15 residues. Germline V lookup: CDR1 SGHTA, CDR2 FQGNSA. With 5 bases removed from V and 0 bases from J, the gap between germline ends came to 11 bases. CDR3 nucleotides: TGTGCCAGCAGCGACGGCGAGAGCTCCTACAATGAGCAGTTCTTC. Translated: CASSDGESSYNEQFF.

The CDR3 DNA sequence: TGTGCCAGTAGTTACGGACAGGTTGGCGGGGAGCTGTTTTTT. Its translation is CASSYGQVGGELFF. The chain uses TRBV19 and TRBJ2-2; TRBD1 matches at 7 bases. Trimming took 5 bases from V and 7 from J; bases not matched to a gene: 7. The CDR3 loop spans 14 amino acids. Germline CDR1 and CDR2: LNHDA and SQIVND (reference sequence).

The chain recombines TRBV29-1 with TRBJ2-7, with TRBD1 matching over 9 bases. This CDR3 has 13 residues. V shed 5 bases and J 4 bases; nucleotides not matched to a gene: 6. Germline V gene sequence: CDR1 SQVTM, CDR2 ANQGSEA. CDR3 bases: TGCAGCGTTATTACAGGGGGCGCGTACGAGCAGTACTTC. This sequence encodes CSVITGGAYEQYF.

The rearrangement links TRBV7-3 to TRBJ2-2, with D maybe TRBD2 (6 bases). The CDR3 is 14 amino acids. Trimming took off 10 bases at V and 7 bases at J, with 19 bases between the two ends. The germline V gene has CDR1 SGHTA and CDR2 FQGTGA. This CDR3 reads CATKRAGRNGELFF. The CDR3 nucleotides read TGTGCCACGAAGCGGGCAGGGCGGAACGGGGAGCTGTTTTTT.

This clone is judged medium-sized. V and J are TRBV2 and TRBJ1-6, with D unresolved. V lost 4 bases and J 9 bases, leaving 13 bases between the germline ends. This CDR3 region has 14 residues. Germline assignment: CDR1 SNHLY and CDR2 FYNNEI. CDR3 loop: CASSVGKRFSPLHF. CDR3 DNA: TGTGCCAGCAGTGTTGGGAAGCGTTTTTCACCCCTCCACTTT.

V usage is TRBV6-6 and J usage is TRBJ1-4; D is unclear. V dropped 6 bases and J dropped 7 bases, with 6 bases sitting between them. CDR1 is MNHNY and CDR2 is SVGAGI in the germline V gene (reference sequence). This CDR3 has 11 residues. CDR3 DNA sequence: TGTGCCAGCAGCCTGAGTGAAAAACTGTTTTTT. Translation gives CASSLSEKLFF.

The rearrangement joins TRBV6-6 to TRBJ1-1, with no clear D. V lost 2 bases and J 5 bases, leaving 12 bases between the germline ends. Germline assignment: CDR1 MNHNY and CDR2 SVGAGI (reference sequence). The CDR3 is 14 amino acids. The CDR3 DNA follows: TGTGCCAGCAGTTACGTGGAGGGTAAGACTGAAGCTTTCTTT. This translates into CASSYVEGKTEAFF.

This chain connects TRBV27 to TRBJ2-1; D tentatively reads TRBD1 or TRBD2 (6 bases each). Looked up from germline, CDR1 is MNHEY and CDR2 is SMNVEV (reference sequence). The CDR3 length is 15 residues. Trimming shortened V by 2 bases and J by 7 bases, and 15 bases separated the two germline ends. For the CDR3, the DNA is TGTGCCAGCAGTTTAAACGGAAAAGGGGGGAATGAGCAGTTCTTC. Its protein is CASSLNGKGGNEQFF.

The chain joins TRBV19 to TRBJ2-7, with 7 bases fitting TRBD1. Per germline, CDR1 LNHDA and CDR2 SQIVND (reference sequence). The CDR3 is 13 amino acids. Losses at the gene ends were 6 bases for V and 4 bases for J; bases not matched to a gene: 6. The CDR3 DNA reads TGTGCCAGTAGCCCGAGACAGGGTTACGAGCAGTACTTC. Its protein product is CASSPRQGYEQYF. The variable domain in full, with the rest retrieved from reference TRBV19 and TRBJ2-7, is DGGITQSPKYLFRKEGQNVTLSCEQNLNHDAMYWYRQDPGQGLRLIYYSQIVNDFQKGDIAEGYSVSREKKESFPLTVTSAQKNPTAFYLCASSPRQGYEQYFGPGTRLTVT.

The chain uses TRBV5-3 and TRBJ2-7; possibly TRBD1 for D (5 bases). TRBV5-3 is designated an ORF whose function remains uncertain. The CDR3 totals 14 residues. Trimming took 2 bases from V and 2 from J, leaving 11 bases between them. CDR3 bases: TGTGCCAGAAGCTTCGACAGAGTGGCCTACGAGCAGTACTTC. Protein sequence: CARSFDRVAYEQYF.

The genes are TRBV5-5 and TRBJ2-7; 11 nucleotides match TRBD1. Germline CDR1 is SGHKS and CDR2 is YYEKEE (reference sequence). CDR3 length: 16 amino acids. Trimming cost V 2 bases and J 1 base; bases outside gene matches: 5. DNA of the CDR3: TGTGCCAGCAGCTTTACCGGGACAGGGGGATCCTACGAGCAGTACTTC. Residues: CASSFTGTGGSYEQYF.